The clone carrying this T cell receptor beta chain showed up just a few times. Antigen unknown. Template switching supplied a universal primer site; unique molecular identifiers were carried on the cDNA. One entry per CDR3 protein results from TCRdb running MiXCR on the 5' RACE reads. In the table there are about 300,000 distinct CDR3 sequences, about 12% of which are singletons. The data derive from a study of identical twins. Overall study results and limits: Weaker excess twin sharing was seen among beta out-of-frame sequences.

The CDR3 totals 15 residues. Germline lookup yields CDR1 SQVTM and CDR2 ANQGSEA. V lost 5 bases, J lost 1 base, and 17 bases lay in between. A further study also used this sample, focusing on yellow fever vaccine responses in identical twins.

Sequenced material: CD8+ T cells sorted from blood. The clonotype comes from a woman between 18 and 29 years old in good health. The J gene is TRBJ1-1, the V gene TRBV29-1, with D maybe TRBD1 (5 bases). CDR3 nucleotides: TGCAGCGTTAAAACTTCCGGGACCCAGAACACTGAAGCTTTCTTT. The encoded protein is CSVKTSGTQNTEAFF.